This is a list of T cell receptor beta chains from one sample in a study of cytomegalovirus exposure and HLA in healthy donors. Assay used: immunoSEQ multiplex PCR; TCRdb lists only in-frame clones, some missing. Of 100,000 or so clones in the sample, around 76% are singletons; the top ten hold roughly a tenth. The sample comprised PBMCs. The receptors here all came from a man between 25 and 39 years old in good health and CMV-seropositive. The CDR3 runs from the conserved cysteine through the conserved F or W. The D gene is left open where the match is weak. Only part of the rows carry a size: once, few, many, or a class if the clone is expanded.

TGTGCCAGCAGCGTAGGTGTCGACGGGGGGACCTACAATGAGCAGTTCTTC CASSVGVDGGTYNEQFF TRBV9 . TRBJ2-1 TRBD2
TGTGCCAGCAGTGCCCTAGCGGGTAAAGAGACCCAGTACTTC CASSALAGKETQYF TRBV6-1 . TRBJ2-5 TRBD2
TGTGCCAGCATCGGCGGGGGGGCTGGCGGGGAGCTGTTTTTT CASIGGGAGGELFF TRBV2 . TRBJ2-2 TRBD2
TGCGCCAGCAGCCAAAGCGTTCGAAATCAGCCCCAGCATTTT CASSQSVRNQPQHF TRBV4-1 . TRBJ1-5 .
TGCGCCAGCAGCTTTGAGTCGGACACTGAAGCTTTCTTT CASSFESDTEAFF TRBV5-1 once TRBJ1-1 .
TGTGCCAGCTCACCCGCGTCCATCCGGGGTTACGAGCAGTACTTC CASSPASIRGYEQYF TRBV18 once TRBJ2-7 .
TGTGCCAGTAGTATAGCTGGGGCCGGTGCCAACGTCCTGACTTTC CASSIAGAGANVLTF TRBV19 . TRBJ2-6 .
TGTGCCAGTAGTATTTCGTGGACAGGGGATTCACCCCTCCACTTT CASSISWTGDSPLHF TRBV19 . TRBJ1-6 TRBD1
TGTTCCAGCAGCTTGACCGGGACAGGGTTGCGTTCACCCCTCCACTTT CSSSLTGTGLRSPLHF TRBV7-9 . TRBJ1-6 TRBD1
TGCGCCAGCAGCTTGGGGTCTAGCGGGGGGTTTGAGACCCAGTACTTC CASSLGSSGGFETQYF TRBV5-1 few TRBJ2-5 TRBD2
TGTGCCAGCATGTTGAGGGCTGGGGCCAACGTCCTGACTTTC CASMLRAGANVLTF TRBV6-5 . TRBJ2-6 .